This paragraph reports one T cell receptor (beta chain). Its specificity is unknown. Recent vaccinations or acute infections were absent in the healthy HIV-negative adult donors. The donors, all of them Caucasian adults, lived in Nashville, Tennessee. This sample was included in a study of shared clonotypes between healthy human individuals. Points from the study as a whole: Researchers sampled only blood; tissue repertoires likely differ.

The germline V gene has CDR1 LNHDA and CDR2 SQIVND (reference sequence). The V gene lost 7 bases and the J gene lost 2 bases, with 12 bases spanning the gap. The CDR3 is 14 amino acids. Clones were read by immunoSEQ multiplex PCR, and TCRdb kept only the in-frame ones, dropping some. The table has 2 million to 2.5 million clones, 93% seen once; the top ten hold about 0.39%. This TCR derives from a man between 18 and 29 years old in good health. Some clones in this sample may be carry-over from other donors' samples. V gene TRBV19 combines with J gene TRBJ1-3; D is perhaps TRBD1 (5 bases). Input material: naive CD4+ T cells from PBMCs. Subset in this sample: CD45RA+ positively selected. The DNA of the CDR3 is TGTGCCAGTACCAAGGGGCGGACTGGAAACACCATATATTTT. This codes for CASTKGRTGNTIYF.